A selection of T cell receptor beta chains follows, all from one sample in a study of shared clonotypes between healthy human individuals. Here immunoSEQ multiplex PCR was the method, and the copy in TCRdb shows in-frame clones only, minus some. The sample shows some 2,100,000 clones, 90% to 95% of them seen only once. What was sequenced was naive CD8+ T cells from PBMCs. The receptors shown here come from a man in his late teens or twenties in good health. Some clones in this sample may be carry-over from other donors' samples. Each CDR3 is given with its conserved first and last residue. The D gene is left open where the match is weak. Some rows mark clone size as missing; the rest say once, few, many or name a class of expanded clone.

J,D,V,size,CDR3,DNA
TRBJ2-7,.,TRBV7-8,.,CASSLRAHEQYF,TGTGCCAGCAGCCTAAGGGCTCATGAGCAGTACTTC
TRBJ2-5,TRBD2,TRBV19,.,CASSDGLAGGETQYF,TGTGCCAGTAGCGACGGACTAGCGGGAGGGGAGACCCAGTACTTC
TRBJ2-1,.,TRBV13,.,CASSLRNGIYNEQFF,TGTGCCAGCAGCTTACGGAACGGGATCTACAATGAGCAGTTCTTC
TRBJ2-2,TRBD2,TRBV27,.,CASSPTLTSGRPSGELFF,TGTGCCAGCAGTCCGACCTTGACTAGCGGGAGGCCATCCGGGGAGCTGTTTTTT
TRBJ1-1,TRBD1,TRBV7-9,.,CASSSPTGENTEAFF,TGTGCCAGCAGCTCCCCGACAGGGGAGAACACTGAAGCTTTCTTT
TRBJ2-2,TRBD2,TRBV7-6,.,CASSPPGLAGYLVNTGELFF,TGTGCCAGCAGCCCACCGGGACTAGCGGGCTACCTTGTTAACACCGGGGAGCTGTTTTTT
TRBJ2-7,.,TRBV7-2,.,CASSLGRSYEQYF,TGTGCCAGCAGCTTGGGCAGGTCATACGAGCAGTACTTC
TRBJ1-1,.,TRBV6-1,.,CASSFLQNTEAFF,TGTGCCAGCAGCTTCTTACAGAACACTGAAGCTTTCTTT
TRBJ2-7,TRBD2,TRBV7-2,.,CASSFLPSGSQRTYEQYF,TGTGCCAGCAGCTTCCTTCCTAGCGGGAGCCAACGAACCTACGAGCAGTACTTC
TRBJ1-1,.,TRBV19,few,CASSMGGGPTEAFF,TGTGCCAGTAGTATGGGCGGGGGGCCCACTGAAGCTTTCTTT
TRBJ2-1,.,TRBV7-3,.,CASSLGSDEQFF,TGTGCCAGCAGCTTAGGTAGCGATGAGCAGTTCTTC
TRBJ2-7,TRBD2,TRBV9,once,CASSTDTPGLAGVEQYF,TGTGCCAGCAGTACTGATACCCCGGGACTAGCGGGAGTCGAGCAGTACTTC
TRBJ1-6,.,TRBV5-6,.,CASSLGDNSPLHF,TGTGCCAGCAGCTTAGGGGATAATTCACCCCTCCACTTT
TRBJ2-7,TRBD2,TRBV27,.,CASSFGTNSYEQYF,TGTGCCAGCAGTTTTGGGACTAACTCCTACGAGCAGTACTTC
TRBJ2-1,.,TRBV29-1,.,CSAGVSRARDRRNEQFF,TGCAGCGCCGGGGTTTCCAGGGCAAGAGATAGGCGCAATGAGCAGTTCTTC
TRBJ2-7,TRBD1,TRBV19,.,CASSLLGTESYEQYF,TGTGCCAGTAGTTTATTAGGGACAGAGTCCTACGAGCAGTACTTC
TRBJ2-7,.,TRBV28,.,CASSHQGGSYEQYF,TGTGCCAGCAGTCACCAGGGGGGCTCCTACGAGCAGTACTTC
TRBJ1-2,.,TRBV5-8,.,CASSPQWGGYGYTF,TGTGCCAGCAGCCCCCAGTGGGGCGGCTATGGCTACACCTTC
TRBJ1-3,.,TRBV5-8,.,CASSLAGRLYGNTIYF,TGTGCCAGCAGCTTGGCCGGGAGGCTATATGGAAACACCATATATTTT
TRBJ1-2,.,TRBV5-4,.,CATTRDLAYGYTF,TGTGCCACCACCCGGGACCTGGCTTATGGCTACACCTTC
TRBJ1-2,.,TRBV27,.,CASSLLTSDGYTF,TGTGCCAGCAGTTTACTCACATCGGATGGCTACACCTTC
TRBJ2-5,TRBD1,TRBV27,once,CASSFDRVETQYF,TGTGCCAGCAGTTTCGACAGGGTAGAGACCCAGTACTTC
TRBJ2-7,TRBD1,TRBV30,.,CAWSADRGGEQYF,TGTGCCTGGAGCGCAGACAGGGGCGGCGAGCAGTACTTC
TRBJ2-1,.,TRBV16,.,CASSQARDSNEQFF,TGTGCCAGCAGCCAAGCCCGGGATAGCAATGAGCAGTTCTTC
TRBJ2-7,.,TRBV14,.,CASRGTSTYEQYF,TGTGCCAGCAGGGGGACGTCTACCTACGAGCAGTACTTC
TRBJ1-1,TRBD1,TRBV28,.,CASSPFDRGKAFF,TGTGCCAGCAGTCCATTCGACAGGGGGAAGGCTTTCTTT
TRBJ2-1,.,TRBV5-1,.,CASSLGPGSDEQFF,TGCGCCAGCAGCTTGGGGCCGGGCAGCGATGAGCAGTTCTTC
TRBJ2-7,TRBD1,TRBV5-4,.,CASSPTGGTYEQYF,TGTGCCAGCAGTCCGACAGGGGGAACCTACGAGCAGTACTTC
TRBJ2-1,TRBD2,TRBV19,.,CASSMTSGIYNEQFF,TGTGCCAGTAGTATGACTAGCGGGATTTACAATGAGCAGTTCTTC
TRBJ1-1,.,TRBV28,.,CASSLRGQLFVNTEAFF,TGTGCCAGCAGTTTAAGGGGTCAGCTCTTCGTGAACACTGAAGCTTTCTTT
TRBJ2-1,.,TRBV7-2,.,CASSLFSASYNEQFF,TGTGCCAGCAGCTTATTTTCGGCCTCCTACAATGAGCAGTTCTTC
TRBJ2-1,.,TRBV7-9,.,CASSRTSNEQFF,TGTGCCAGCAGTCGGACATCCAATGAGCAGTTCTTC
TRBJ1-2,TRBD1,TRBV7-8,.,CASSSGQGTNNGYTF,TGTGCCAGCAGCTCGGGACAGGGGACCAACAATGGCTACACCTTC
TRBJ2-1,TRBD2,TRBV28,.,CASSPHLAGGYNEQFF,TGTGCCAGCAGTCCCCACCTAGCGGGAGGCTACAATGAGCAGTTCTTC
TRBJ2-7,TRBD2,TRBV11-2,.,CASASGTSYYEQYF,TGTGCCAGCGCCTCCGGGACTAGCTACTACGAGCAGTACTTC
TRBJ2-1,.,TRBV5-6,.,CASSLGAGFNNEQFF,TGTGCCAGCAGCTTGGGGGCGGGTTTCAACAATGAGCAGTTCTTC
TRBJ1-1,.,TRBV30,few,CAWSVALWNTEAFF,TGTGCCTGGAGTGTAGCCCTGTGGAACACTGAAGCTTTCTTT
TRBJ2-7,.,TRBV28,.,CASSRRGVRFPYEQYF,TGTGCCAGCAGTCGCAGGGGGGTGCGTTTTCCTTACGAGCAGTACTTC
TRBJ2-5,TRBD1,TRBV15,once,CATSRELGTGGSETQYF,TGTGCCACCAGCAGAGAGCTTGGGACAGGGGGCAGCGAGACCCAGTACTTC
TRBJ2-7,TRBD1,TRBV30,.,CAWSRTGPTYEQYF,TGTGCCTGGAGCCGGACAGGCCCGACCTACGAGCAGTACTTC
TRBJ2-1,.,TRBV4-3,once,CASSQDSGTYNEQFF,TGCGCCAGCAGCCAAGATTCGGGGACTTACAATGAGCAGTTCTTC
TRBJ2-7,TRBD1,TRBV27,.,CASSLSPGGRGPYEQYF,TGTGCCAGCAGTTTATCTCCCGGGGGCAGGGGGCCCTACGAGCAGTACTTC
TRBJ2-2,.,TRBV25-1,.,CASSDLRETGELFF,TGTGCCAGCAGTGACCTGAGGGAGACCGGGGAGCTGTTTTTT
TRBJ2-1,.,TRBV9,.,CASSVDPVFQGSYNEQFF,TGTGCCAGCAGCGTAGACCCCGTTTTCCAGGGCTCCTACAATGAGCAGTTCTTC
TRBJ2-7,TRBD1,TRBV7-9,.,CASSHRTGGAEQYF,TGTGCCAGCAGCCATAGGACAGGCGGTGCCGAGCAGTACTTC
TRBJ2-7,.,TRBV4-1,once,CASSPVGGGRSYEQYF,TGCGCCAGCAGCCCAGTGGGGGGCGGGAGATCCTACGAGCAGTACTTC
TRBJ1-4,.,TRBV28,.,CASSRQEFDRNEKLFF,TGTGCCAGCAGTCGACAAGAATTCGATCGCAATGAAAAACTGTTTTTT
TRBJ2-7,TRBD1,TRBV11-1,.,CASSPTGANEQYF,TGTGCCAGCAGCCCGACAGGGGCCAACGAGCAGTACTTC
TRBJ1-1,.,TRBV19,.,CASRYGGADEAFF,TGTGCCAGTAGATATGGGGGGGCCGATGAAGCTTTCTTT
TRBJ2-7,TRBD2,TRBV10-2,.,CASRPTRFKALAGGPYEQYF,TGCGCCAGCAGACCTACACGTTTTAAGGCGCTAGCGGGAGGGCCGTACGAGCAGTACTTC
TRBJ2-5,TRBD1,TRBV13,.,CASSARQGRQETQYF,TGTGCCAGCAGCGCGAGACAGGGGCGCCAAGAGACCCAGTACTTC
TRBJ2-7,TRBD1,TRBV30,.,CAWKGTGVYEQYF,TGTGCCTGGAAAGGGACAGGGGTTTACGAGCAGTACTTC
TRBJ2-7,.,TRBV2,.,CASLSKDTSPYEQYF,TGTGCCAGCCTAAGCAAGGACACATCCCCCTACGAGCAGTACTTC
TRBJ1-2,.,TRBV29-1,.,CSVPGSGYTF,TGCAGCGTACCGGGGAGTGGCTACACCTTC
TRBJ2-1,.,TRBV2,.,CASSELRSEQFF,TGTGCCAGCAGTGAATTACGTTCGGAGCAGTTCTTC